This entry lists 3 T cell receptor beta chains sequenced from one sample in a study of blood T cells in healthy people across ages. For the second PCR, which ran for about 7 to 11 cycles, a sample-barcoded 5' primer and a J-beta primer mix were used. Each CDR3 protein gets one entry after TCRdb re-called the 5' RACE reads with MiXCR. The repertoire consists of 1.5 million or so distinct CDR3 sequences, with approximately 40% occurring once and the leading ten covering under 8%. The sequencing input was blood. The receptors originated from a woman younger than 35 in good health.

This clonotype was counted a few times. The J gene is TRBJ1-2, the V gene TRBV7-2; D unresolved. The CDR3 contains 14 residues. Germline V gives CDR1 SGHTA, CDR2 FQGNSA. The germline V and J ends were trimmed by 4 bases and 0 bases, with 9 bases remaining between them. The CDR3 here is CASSSWNTNYGYTF. DNA for the CDR3: TGTGCCAGCAGCTCCTGGAATACTAACTATGGCTACACCTTC. The entire variable domain, with the rest obtained from reference TRBV7-2 and TRBJ1-2, is as follows: GAGVSQSPSNKVTEKGKDVELRCDPISGHTALYWYRQSLGQGLEFLIYFQGNSAPDKSGLPSDRFSAERTGGSVSTLTIQRTQQEDSAVYLCASSSWNTNYGYTFGSGTRLTVV.

This chain uses TRBV3-1 with TRBJ2-5; 8 bases are shared with TRBD1. The J call is uncertain, as TRBJ2-7 better fits the DNA end. Looked up from germline, CDR1 is LGHDT and CDR2 is YNNKEL (reference sequence). This CDR3 is 16 amino acids long. The DNA of the CDR3 is TGTGCCAGCAGCCAAGATTATATCCAGGGGGCAGGCGAGCAGTACTTC. This sequence encodes CASSQDYIQGAGEQYF.

This clonotype was picked up a small number of times. The chain combines TRBV6-5 with TRBJ2-7; D unresolved. Trimming stripped 7 bases from V and 0 bases from J, with 13 bases between. This CDR3 comprises 14 residues. In germline, CDR1 is MNHEY, CDR2 SVGAGI. The DNA of the CDR3 is TGTGCCAGCACCGCAGGCCCTTCCTCCTACGAGCAGTACTTC. Translated, it gives CASTAGPSSYEQYF.